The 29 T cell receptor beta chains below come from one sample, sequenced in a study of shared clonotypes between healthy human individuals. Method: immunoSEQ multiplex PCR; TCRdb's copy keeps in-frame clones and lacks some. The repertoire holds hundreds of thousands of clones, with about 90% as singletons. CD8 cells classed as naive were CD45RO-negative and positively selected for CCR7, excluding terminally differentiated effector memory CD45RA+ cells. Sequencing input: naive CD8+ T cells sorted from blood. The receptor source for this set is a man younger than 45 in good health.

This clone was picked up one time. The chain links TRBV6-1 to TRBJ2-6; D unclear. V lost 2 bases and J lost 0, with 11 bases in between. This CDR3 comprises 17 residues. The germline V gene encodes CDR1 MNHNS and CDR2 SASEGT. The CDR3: CASSETAVSSGANVLTF. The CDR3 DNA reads TGTGCCAGCAGTGAAACGGCTGTGAGCTCTGGGGCCAACGTCCTGACTTTC.

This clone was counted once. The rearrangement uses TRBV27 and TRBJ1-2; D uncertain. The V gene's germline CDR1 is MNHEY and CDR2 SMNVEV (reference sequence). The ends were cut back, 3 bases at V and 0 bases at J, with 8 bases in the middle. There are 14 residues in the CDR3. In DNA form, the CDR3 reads TGTGCCAGCAGTTTCTCGGGAGCTAACTATGGCTACACCTTC. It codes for CASSFSGANYGYTF.

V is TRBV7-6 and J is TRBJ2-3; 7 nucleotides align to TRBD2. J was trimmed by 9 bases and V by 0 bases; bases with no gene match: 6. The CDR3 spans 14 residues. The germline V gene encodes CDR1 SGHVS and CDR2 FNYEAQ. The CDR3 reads CASSLASSGKTQYF. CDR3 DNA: TGTGCCAGCAGCTTAGCCTCTAGCGGAAAGACGCAGTATTTT.

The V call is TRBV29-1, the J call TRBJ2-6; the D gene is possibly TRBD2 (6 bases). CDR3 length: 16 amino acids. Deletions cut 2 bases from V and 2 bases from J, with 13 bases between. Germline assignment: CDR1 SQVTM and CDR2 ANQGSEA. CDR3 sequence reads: CSVETAEGAGANVLTF. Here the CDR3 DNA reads TGCAGCGTTGAAACGGCGGAGGGAGCTGGGGCCAACGTCCTGACTTTC.

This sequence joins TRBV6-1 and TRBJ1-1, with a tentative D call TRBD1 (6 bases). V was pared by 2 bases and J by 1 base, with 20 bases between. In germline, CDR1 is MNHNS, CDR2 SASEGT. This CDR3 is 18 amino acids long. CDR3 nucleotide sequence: TGTGCCAGCAGTGAACCCCCAGGTAAGGGGGGCGCGAACACTGAAGCTTTCTTT. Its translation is CASSEPPGKGGANTEAFF.

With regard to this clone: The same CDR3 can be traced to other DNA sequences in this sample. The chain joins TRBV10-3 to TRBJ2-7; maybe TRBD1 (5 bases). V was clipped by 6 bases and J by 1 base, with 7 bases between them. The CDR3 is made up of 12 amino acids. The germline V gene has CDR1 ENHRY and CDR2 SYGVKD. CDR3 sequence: CAISDSSYEQYF. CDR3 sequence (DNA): TGTGCCATCAGCGACAGTTCCTACGAGCAGTACTTC.

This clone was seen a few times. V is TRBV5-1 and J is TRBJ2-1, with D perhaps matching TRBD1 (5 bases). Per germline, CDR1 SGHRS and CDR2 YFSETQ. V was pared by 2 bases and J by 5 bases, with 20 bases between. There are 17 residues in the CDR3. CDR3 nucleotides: TGCGCCAGCAGCTTTTTCGCTAACTCTGGACACGACAATGAGCAGTTCTTC. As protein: CASSFFANSGHDNEQFF.

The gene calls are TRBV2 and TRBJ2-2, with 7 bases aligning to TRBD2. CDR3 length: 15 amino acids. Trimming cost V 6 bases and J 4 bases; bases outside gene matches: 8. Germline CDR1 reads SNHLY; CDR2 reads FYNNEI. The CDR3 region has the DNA TGTGCCAGCAGAGAGGAAGCGGGACTCACCGGGGAGCTGTTTTTT. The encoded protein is CASREEAGLTGELFF.

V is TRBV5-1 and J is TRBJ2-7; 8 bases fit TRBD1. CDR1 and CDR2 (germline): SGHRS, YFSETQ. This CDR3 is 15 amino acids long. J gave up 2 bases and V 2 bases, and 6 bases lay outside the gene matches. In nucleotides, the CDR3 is TGCGCCAGCAGCTTCTTACAGGGGGTCGCCTACGAGCAGTACTTC. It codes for CASSFLQGVAYEQYF.

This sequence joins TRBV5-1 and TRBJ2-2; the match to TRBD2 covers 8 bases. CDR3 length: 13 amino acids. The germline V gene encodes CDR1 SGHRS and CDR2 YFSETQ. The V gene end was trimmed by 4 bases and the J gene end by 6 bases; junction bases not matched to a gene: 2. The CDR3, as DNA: TGCGCCAGCAGCCTCGGGGGGGCCGGGGAGCTGTTTTTT. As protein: CASSLGGAGELFF.

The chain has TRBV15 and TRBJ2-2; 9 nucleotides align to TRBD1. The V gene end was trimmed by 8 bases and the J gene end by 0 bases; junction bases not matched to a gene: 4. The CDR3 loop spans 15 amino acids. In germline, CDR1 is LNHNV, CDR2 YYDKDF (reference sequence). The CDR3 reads CATQGDRANTGELFF. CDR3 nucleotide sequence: TGTGCCACCCAGGGGGACAGGGCGAACACCGGGGAGCTGTTTTTT. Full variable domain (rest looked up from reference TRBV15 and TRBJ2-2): DAMVIQNPRYQVTQFGKPVTLSCSQTLNHNVMYWYQQKSSQAPKLLFHYYDKDFNNEADTPDNFQSRRPNTSFCFLDIRSPGLGDTAMYLCATQGDRANTGELFFGEGSRLTVL.

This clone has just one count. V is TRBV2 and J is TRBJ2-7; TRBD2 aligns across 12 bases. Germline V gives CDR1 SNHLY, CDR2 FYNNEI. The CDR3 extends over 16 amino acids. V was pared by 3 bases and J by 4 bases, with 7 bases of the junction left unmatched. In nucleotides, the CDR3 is TGTGCCAGCAGTGAGGTTGAGACTAGCGGGAGTTACGAGCAGTACTTC. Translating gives CASSEVETSGSYEQYF.

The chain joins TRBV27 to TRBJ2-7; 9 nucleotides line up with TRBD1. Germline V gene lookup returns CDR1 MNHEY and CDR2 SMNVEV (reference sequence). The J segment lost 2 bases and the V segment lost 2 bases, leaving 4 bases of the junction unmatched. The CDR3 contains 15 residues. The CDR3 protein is CASSLTGGPPYEQYF. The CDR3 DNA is TGTGCCAGCAGTTTAACAGGGGGCCCACCCTACGAGCAGTACTTC.

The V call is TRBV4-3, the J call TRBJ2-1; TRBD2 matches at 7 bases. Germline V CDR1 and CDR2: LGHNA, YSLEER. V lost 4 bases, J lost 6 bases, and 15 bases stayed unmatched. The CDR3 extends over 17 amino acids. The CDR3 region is CASSREGTSEIFNEQFF. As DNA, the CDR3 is TGCGCCAGCAGCCGCGAGGGCACTAGCGAAATCTTCAATGAGCAGTTCTTC.

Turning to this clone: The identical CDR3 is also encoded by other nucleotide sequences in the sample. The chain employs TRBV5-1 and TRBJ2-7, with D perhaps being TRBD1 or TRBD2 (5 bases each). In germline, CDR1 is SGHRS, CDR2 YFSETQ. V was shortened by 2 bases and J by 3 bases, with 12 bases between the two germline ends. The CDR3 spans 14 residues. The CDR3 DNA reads TGCGCCAGCAGCTTCGGAGCAGGGAGCTACGAGCAGTACTTC. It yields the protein CASSFGAGSYEQYF.

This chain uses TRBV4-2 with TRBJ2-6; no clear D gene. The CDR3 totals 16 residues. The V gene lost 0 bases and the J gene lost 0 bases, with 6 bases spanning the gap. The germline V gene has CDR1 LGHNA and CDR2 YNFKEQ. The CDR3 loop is CASSQDPLSGANVLTF. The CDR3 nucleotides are TGTGCCAGCAGCCAAGACCCCCTCTCTGGGGCCAACGTCCTGACTTTC.

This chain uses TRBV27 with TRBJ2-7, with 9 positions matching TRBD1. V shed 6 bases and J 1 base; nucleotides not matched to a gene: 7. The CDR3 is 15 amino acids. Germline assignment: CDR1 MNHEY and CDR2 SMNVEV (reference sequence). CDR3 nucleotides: TGTGCCAGCAGCCCCGGGACAGGGATATCCTACGAGCAGTACTTC. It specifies CASSPGTGISYEQYF.

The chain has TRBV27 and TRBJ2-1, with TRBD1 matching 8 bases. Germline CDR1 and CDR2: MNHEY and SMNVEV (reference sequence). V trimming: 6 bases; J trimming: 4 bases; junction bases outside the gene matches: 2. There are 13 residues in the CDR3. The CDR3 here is CASRDRGYNEQFF. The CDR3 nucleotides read TGTGCCAGCAGAGACAGGGGTTACAATGAGCAGTTCTTC.

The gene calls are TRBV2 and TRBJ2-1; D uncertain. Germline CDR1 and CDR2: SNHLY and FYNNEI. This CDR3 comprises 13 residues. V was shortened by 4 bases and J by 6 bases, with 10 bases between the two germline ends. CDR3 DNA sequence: TGTGCCAGCAGTGCTTTGACTTCCAATGAGCAGTTCTTC. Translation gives CASSALTSNEQFF.

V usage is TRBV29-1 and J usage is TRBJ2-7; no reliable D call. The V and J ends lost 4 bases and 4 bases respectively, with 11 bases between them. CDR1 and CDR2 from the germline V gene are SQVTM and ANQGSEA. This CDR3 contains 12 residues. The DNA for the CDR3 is TGCAGCGTTGCCGAAACTGCTTACGAGCAGTACTTC. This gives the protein CSVAETAYEQYF.

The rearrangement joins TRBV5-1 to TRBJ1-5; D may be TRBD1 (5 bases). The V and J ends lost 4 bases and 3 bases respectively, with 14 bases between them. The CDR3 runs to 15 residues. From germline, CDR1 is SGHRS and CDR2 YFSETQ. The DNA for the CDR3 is TGCGCCAGCAGCCGCTACGACAGTCTCAATCAGCCCCAGCATTTT. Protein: CASSRYDSLNQPQHF.

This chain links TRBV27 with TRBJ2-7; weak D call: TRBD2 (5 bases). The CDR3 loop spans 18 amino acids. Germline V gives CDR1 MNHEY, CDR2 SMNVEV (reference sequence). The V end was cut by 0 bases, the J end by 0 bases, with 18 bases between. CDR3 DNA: TGTGCCAGCAGTTTATCGGCCCCGGACTTTTCGAGCTCCTACGAGCAGTACTTC. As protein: CASSLSAPDFSSSYEQYF.

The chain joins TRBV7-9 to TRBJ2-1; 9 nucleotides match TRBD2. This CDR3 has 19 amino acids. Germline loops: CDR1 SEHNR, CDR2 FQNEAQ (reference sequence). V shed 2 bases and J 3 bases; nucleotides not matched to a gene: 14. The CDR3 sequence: CASSLIGTIAGARYNEQFF. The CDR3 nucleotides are TGTGCCAGCAGCTTAATCGGAACTATAGCGGGAGCCCGCTACAATGAGCAGTTCTTC.

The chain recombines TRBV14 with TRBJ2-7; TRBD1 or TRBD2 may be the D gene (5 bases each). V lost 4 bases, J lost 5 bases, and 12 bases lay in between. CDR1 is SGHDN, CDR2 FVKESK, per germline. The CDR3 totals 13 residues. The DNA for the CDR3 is TGTGCCAGCAGCCCGGGACCCTGGGACGAGCAGTACTTC. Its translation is CASSPGPWDEQYF.

This CDR3 is CASSLSQGAYNEQFF. The DNA of the CDR3 is TGTGCCAGCAGTTTAAGTCAGGGAGCCTACAATGAGCAGTTCTTC. The chain recombines TRBV27 with TRBJ2-1; D tentatively reads TRBD1 or TRBD2 (5 bases each). The V end lost 2 bases, the J end lost 2 bases, and 10 bases lay between the germline ends. Germline V gene lookup returns CDR1 MNHEY and CDR2 SMNVEV (reference sequence). The CDR3 runs 15 residues.

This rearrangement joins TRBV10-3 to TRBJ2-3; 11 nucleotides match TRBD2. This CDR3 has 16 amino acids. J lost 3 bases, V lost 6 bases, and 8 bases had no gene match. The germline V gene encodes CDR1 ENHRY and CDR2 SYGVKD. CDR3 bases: TGTGCCATCAGACATACTAGCGGGAGTCGGACAGATACGCAGTATTTT. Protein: CAIRHTSGSRTDTQYF.

The CDR3 loop reads CASSPRDRVIRANQPQHF. CDR3 coding DNA: TGCGCCAGCAGCCCGCGGGACAGGGTAATTAGGGCGAATCAGCCCCAGCATTTT. The V gene is TRBV5-1, the J gene TRBJ1-5; 9 nucleotides align to TRBD1. The CDR3 runs to 18 residues. Germline V gene data show CDR1 as SGHRS and CDR2 as YFSETQ. The V and J ends lost 4 bases and 4 bases, in that order; junction bases with no gene match: 15.

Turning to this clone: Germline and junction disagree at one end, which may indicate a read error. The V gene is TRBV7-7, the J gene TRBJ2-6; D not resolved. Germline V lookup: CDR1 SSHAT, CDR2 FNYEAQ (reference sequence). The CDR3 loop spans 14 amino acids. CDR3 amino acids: CASSLSSGANVLTF. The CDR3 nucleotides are TGTGCTAGCAGCTTAAGTTCAGGGGCCAACGTCCTGACTTTC.

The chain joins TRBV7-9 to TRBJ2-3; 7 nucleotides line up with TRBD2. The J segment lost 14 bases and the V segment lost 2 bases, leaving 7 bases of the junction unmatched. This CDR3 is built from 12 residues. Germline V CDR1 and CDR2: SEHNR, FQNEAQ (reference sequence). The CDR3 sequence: CASSLRGGPGYF. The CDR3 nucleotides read TGTGCCAGCAGCTTACGGGGAGGGCCGGGGTATTTT.